This entry lists 8 T cell receptor beta chains sequenced from one sample in a study of TIL therapy for anti-PD-1-resistant metastatic lung cancer. The libraries were made with immunoSEQ v3. The repertoire was sequenced with immunoSEQ multiplex PCR; TCRdb's copy has only in-frame clones and lacks some. The repertoire holds 25,000 to 30,000 clones, roughly 72% seen once, with about 7.4% in the top ten. The time point denotes: pre-treatment sample, taken before nivolumab and TIL therapy. The tumor samples were excised metastases, mostly pleural nodules or supraclavicular lymph nodes. The source was tumor tissue, collected at baseline. The receptors were sampled from a person between 30 and 79 years old with non-small cell lung cancer.

This clone was seen once. V usage is TRBV11-1 and J usage is TRBJ1-1; D may be TRBD1 (5 bases). V lost 5 bases, J lost 2 bases, and 15 bases lay in between. Germline lookup yields CDR1 SGHAT and CDR2 FQDESV (reference sequence). This CDR3 has 15 residues. Here the CDR3 DNA reads TGTGCCAGCAGCCACATCGGGGCAGAAAACACTGAAGCTTTCTTT. Translated, it gives CASSHIGAENTEAFF.

The chain uses TRBV30 and TRBJ1-2, with D perhaps matching TRBD1 (5 bases). Trimming took off 3 bases at V and 8 bases at J, with 16 bases between the two ends. CDR1 is GTSNPN and CDR2 is SVGIG in the germline V gene (reference sequence). This CDR3 is 13 amino acids long. CDR3 protein: CAWRDPGPWGYTF. For the CDR3, the DNA is TGTGCCTGGAGAGATCCAGGGCCCTGGGGCTACACCTTC.

CDR3 amino acids: CASTQMGTSGEETQYF. The CDR3 nucleotides read TGCGCCAGCACTCAAATGGGGACTAGCGGGGAAGAGACCCAGTACTTC. V usage is TRBV10-2 and J usage is TRBJ2-5; 13 bases agree with TRBD2. CDR3 size: 16 residues. From germline, CDR1 is WSHSY and CDR2 SAAADI. Unmatched junction bases numbered 8, after V lost 7 bases and J lost 3 bases.

The CDR3 region has the DNA TGTGCCAGCAGACGACCGGGGGGGCGTGGAGGGGAGCTGTTTTTT. This translates into CASRRPGGRGGELFF. The V and J genes are TRBV6-5 and TRBJ2-2; 8 bases line up with TRBD2. The trim removed 6 bases at V and 8 bases at J, leaving 11 bases unmatched. Germline V gives CDR1 MNHEY, CDR2 SVGAGI. The CDR3 is made up of 15 amino acids.

Notes on this clone: One junction end does not reproduce the germline sequence, and a read error may be involved. This chain connects TRBV10-3 to TRBJ2-2; D ambiguous. The CDR3 contains 10 residues. Germline CDR1 and CDR2: ENHRY and SYGVKD. As DNA, the CDR3 is TGCGCCTCGGGCACCGGGGAGCTGTTTTTT. This sequence encodes CASGTGELFF.

The V call is TRBV7-3, the J call TRBJ2-7; the match to TRBD2 covers 7 bases. With 0 bases clipped from V and 6 bases from J, the junction kept 5 bases outside the gene matches. CDR1 and CDR2 from the germline V gene are SGHTA and FQGTGA. This CDR3 spans 14 amino acids. CDR3 region: CASSLTGGSTEQYF. The CDR3 DNA sequence: TGTGCCAGCAGCTTAACGGGGGGGTCCACCGAGCAGTACTTC. Using reference TRBV7-3 and TRBJ2-7 for the parts outside the CDR3, the full variable domain is GAGVSQTPSNKVTEKGKYVELRCDPISGHTALYWYRQSLGQGPEFLIYFQGTGAADDSGLPNDRFFAVRPEGSVSTLKIQRTERGDSAVYLCASSLTGGSTEQYFGPGTRLTVT.

The chain joins TRBV29-1 to TRBJ2-7; no clear D. Germline V gives CDR1 SQVTM, CDR2 ANQGSEA. V was shortened by 5 bases and J by 0 bases, with 14 bases between the two germline ends. The CDR3 has 14 amino acids. The CDR3 is CSVSKYPISYEQYF. Here the CDR3 DNA reads TGCAGCGTTTCAAAATATCCAATCTCCTACGAGCAGTACTTC.

This chain uses TRBV28 with TRBJ1-1; D is undetermined. V was shortened by 3 bases and J by 8 bases, with 7 bases between the two germline ends. CDR1 is MDHEN and CDR2 is SYDVKM in the germline V gene. This CDR3 is 11 amino acids long. The CDR3 protein is CASSFNREAFF. The CDR3 DNA reads as TGTGCCAGCAGTTTTAACAGAGAAGCTTTCTTT.